This T cell receptor beta chain was observed in a study of blood T cell repertoires in COVID-19. The CDR3 is 16 residues long. V dropped 4 bases and J dropped 2; count of bases not matched to a gene: 7. Germline V gene sequence: CDR1 SGDLS, CDR2 YYNGEE. This table comes from immunoSEQ multiplex PCR, and its TCRdb copy is limited to in-frame clones, with some not included. Here the sample spans 250,000 or so clones, around nine tenths being singletons. This clone occurred once. The TCR sequence derives from a man aged 40-50 years with active or convalescent COVID-19. Input material: peripheral blood. The chain links TRBV9 to TRBJ2-2, with 8 bases that match TRBD2. The CDR3 sequence is CASSSSAGVNTGELFF. The CDR3 DNA reads TGTGCCAGCAGCTCCTCAGCGGGGGTTAACACCGGGGAGCTGTTTTTT.